This T cell receptor beta chain was sequenced in a study of CD8+CD57+ T cells in acquired aplastic anemia. The overall study: Quantities of DNA derived from sorted CD4+ and CD8+ cells averaged roughly 3 ug. Findings and limits, study-wide: Researchers reported that CD8+ Simpson's diversity was not significantly different in patients versus controls.

As concerns this clonotype: Its specificity is not known.

The sequenced patients had an expansion of CD8+CD57+ cells seen by flow cytometry. Patients uniformly had severe acquired aplastic anemia. The study sampled blood from patients who had received no therapy. Profiling of TCR beta VDJ combinations and CDR3 sequences used genomic DNA as template. TCRdb recomputed calls from the reads with MiXCR, one row per CDR3 protein. The sample includes 150,000 to 200,000 distinct CDR3 sequences, around half of them seen just once. Germline CDR1 reads DFQATT; CDR2 reads SNEGSKA (reference sequence). Deletions cut 5 bases from V and 0 bases from J, with 11 bases between. The CDR3 length is 13 residues.

This TCR derives from a human donor with aplastic anemia. The sequenced material came from sorted CD4+, CD8+, or CD8+CD57+ T cells (not recorded which) from PBMCs. The gene calls are TRBV20-1 and TRBJ2-7, with D possibly matching TRBD1 (6 bases). CDR3 coding DNA: TGCAGTGCTCCTTCGGACAGCTCCTACGAGCAGTACTTC. Translating gives CSAPSDSSYEQYF.